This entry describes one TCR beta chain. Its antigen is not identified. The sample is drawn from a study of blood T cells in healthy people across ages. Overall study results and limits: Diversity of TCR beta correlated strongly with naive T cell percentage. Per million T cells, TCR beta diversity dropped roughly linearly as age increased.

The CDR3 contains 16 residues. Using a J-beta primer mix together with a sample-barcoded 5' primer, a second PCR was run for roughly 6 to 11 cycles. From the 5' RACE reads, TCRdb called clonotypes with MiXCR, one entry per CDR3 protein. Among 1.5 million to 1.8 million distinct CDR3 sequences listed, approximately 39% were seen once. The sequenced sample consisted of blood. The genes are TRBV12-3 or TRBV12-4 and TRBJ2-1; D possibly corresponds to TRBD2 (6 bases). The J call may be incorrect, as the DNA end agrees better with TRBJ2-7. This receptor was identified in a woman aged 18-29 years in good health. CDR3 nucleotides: TGTGCCAGCAGTGGGGGACTCGTTAACTCCTACAATGAGCAGTACTTC. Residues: CASSGGLVNSYNEQYF.